This passage covers 7 T cell receptor beta chains from one sample sequenced in a study of OX40 agonist ivuxolimab in advanced cancers. Profiling relied on immunoSEQ multiplex PCR, and the TCRdb table lists in-frame clones only, not all of them. The sample includes just under 85,000 clones, roughly 82% of them seen just once. This specimen consisted of CD4+ or CD8+ T cells sorted from blood, obtained in a trial of the OX40 agonist ivuxolimab. The receptors shown here come from an adult with an advanced solid tumor such as melanoma, head and neck, liver or kidney cancer.

This chain uses TRBV10-2 with TRBJ1-1; no clear D gene. Germline-derived CDR1 and CDR2 are WSHSY and SAAADI. Trimming cost V 7 bases and J 4 bases, with 16 bases left between them. The CDR3 contains 14 residues. The CDR3 region is CASTLRETGTEAFF. CDR3 nucleotides: TGCGCCAGCACCCTCCGGGAAACTGGCACTGAAGCTTTCTTT.

This clone was found a few times. The chain is built from TRBV9 and TRBJ2-3, with 7 positions matching TRBD1. The J segment lost 4 bases and the V segment lost 3 bases, leaving 8 bases of the junction unmatched. CDR3 length: 15 residues. Germline lookup yields CDR1 SGDLS and CDR2 YYNGEE. CDR3 sequence (DNA): TGTGCCAGCAGCGACCTCACAGGGGAGTCAGATACGCAGTATTTT. Amino acid sequence: CASSDLTGESDTQYF.

This chain links TRBV7-9 with TRBJ2-3; a possible D gene is TRBD2 (5 bases). The CDR3 is 13 amino acids. Trimming left V 5 bases short and J 3 bases short, with 9 bases between. From germline, CDR1 is SEHNR and CDR2 FQNEAQ (reference sequence). CDR3 region: CASSPTRTDTQYF. In DNA, the CDR3 is TGTGCCAGCAGCCCTACTAGGACAGATACGCAGTATTTT.

J is TRBJ2-1 and V is TRBV7-2; D perhaps matches TRBD1 (5 bases). The germline V gene has CDR1 SGHTA and CDR2 FQGNSA. The CDR3 has 12 amino acids. The germline V and J ends were trimmed by 2 bases and 8 bases, with 7 bases remaining between them. The CDR3 sequence is CASSLLGDEQFF. DNA for the CDR3: TGTGCCAGCAGCTTATTAGGGGATGAGCAGTTCTTC.

J is TRBJ1-2 and V is TRBV19; D not certain. V shed 2 bases and J shed 4 bases, with 5 bases lying between them. Germline V gene sequence: CDR1 LNHDA, CDR2 SQIVND (reference sequence). CDR3 length: 12 amino acids. The CDR3 loop reads CASSIPGYGYTF. DNA of the CDR3: TGTGCCAGTAGTATACCAGGCTATGGCTACACCTTC.

Here the CDR3 reads CASSPPGQGSEKLFF. In DNA, the CDR3 is TGTGCCAGCTCACCACCGGGACAGGGGAGTGAAAAACTGTTTTTT. J is TRBJ1-4 and V is TRBV18; 10 bases line up with TRBD1. The length of the CDR3 is 15 residues. The germline gives CDR1 KGHSH, CDR2 LQKENI. V was clipped by 0 bases and J by 7 bases; unmatched bases: 2.

This clone has a handful of counts. V is TRBV7-9 and J is TRBJ1-2, with D possibly TRBD1 on 6 matching bases. The CDR3 is made up of 14 amino acids. The germline V gene encodes CDR1 SEHNR and CDR2 FQNEAQ (reference sequence). Between the trimmed V and J ends, which lost 1 base and 8 bases, there was a span of 14 bases. CDR3 protein: CASSLDVQGVGYTF. In DNA, the CDR3 is TGTGCCAGCAGCTTAGATGTACAGGGTGTGGGCTACACCTTC. Drawing the rest from reference TRBV7-9 and TRBJ1-2, the complete variable domain is DTGVSQNPRHKITKRGQNVTFRCDPISEHNRLYWYRQTLGQGPEFLTYFQNEAQLEKSRLLSDRFSAERPKGSFSTLEIQRTEQGDSAMYLCASSLDVQGVGYTFGSGTRLTVV.